A single sample is the source of the 7 T cell receptor beta chains below, sequenced in a study of cytomegalovirus exposure and HLA in healthy donors (dated by TCRdb to the late 2010s). Libraries were constructed by the immunoSEQ multiplex PCR assay. A mixture of 60 forward primers for TCR Vbeta segments and 13 reverse primers for TCR Jbeta segments was used in the multiplex PCR. The source is immuneACCESS, and TCRdb retained only in-frame sequences with V and J called. Part of the clones is not carried over; for the studies checked, unresolved V genes explain less than half of this, and the remainder is unexplained. This sample has fewer than 250,000 clones in its table, and more than 70% of those were observed once. Together, the top ten hold approximately 4.8% of the sample. The sequenced sample was PBMCs. The receptors shown here come from a man younger than 45 in good health and CMV-seropositive.

The chain employs TRBV19 and TRBJ1-5, with 7 bases aligning to TRBD1. This CDR3 spans 15 amino acids. Germline V lookup: CDR1 LNHDA, CDR2 SQIVND (reference sequence). J was trimmed by 1 base and V by 6 bases; bases with no gene match: 6. CDR3 in DNA: TGTGCCAGTAGACCGGGGACAGTGAGCAATCAGCCCCAGCATTTT. Encoded protein: CASRPGTVSNQPQHF.

The gene calls are TRBV21-1 and TRBJ2-4; the table names TRBD1, a call not compared with the DNA. TRBV21-1 corresponds to a pseudogene. The CDR3 covers 15 residues. The CDR3 region has the DNA TGTGCCAGCAGCAACAGGGTTTCGGCCAAAAACATTCAGTACTTC. Amino acids: CASSNRVSAKNIQYF.

This rearrangement joins TRBV30 to TRBJ1-1, with no clear D. Germline CDR1 is GTSNPN and CDR2 is SVGIG (reference sequence). Trimming took 3 bases from V and 11 from J, leaving 13 bases between them. The CDR3 extends over 11 amino acids. The CDR3 nucleotides read TGTGCCTGGAGCGCTAGCATTCCGGCTTTCTTT. This encodes CAWSASIPAFF.

This sequence joins TRBV9 and TRBJ1-3; D unresolved. Trimming stripped 3 bases from V and 4 bases from J, with 11 bases between. In germline, CDR1 is SGDLS, CDR2 YYNGEE. The CDR3 contains 14 residues. Here the CDR3 reads CASSEGGSGNTIYF. The CDR3 nucleotides are TGTGCCAGCAGCGAGGGAGGGTCCGGAAACACCATATATTTT.

The chain employs TRBV9 and TRBJ1-4; the match to TRBD1 covers 7 bases. CDR3 length: 11 amino acids. Unmatched junction bases numbered 5, after V lost 3 bases and J lost 15 bases. CDR1 and CDR2 from the germline V gene are SGDLS and YYNGEE. The CDR3 DNA follows: TGTGCCAGCAGCGGTGGACAGGAGGTGTTTTTT. This sequence encodes CASSGGQEVFF.

This chain uses TRBV19 with TRBJ1-5; a possible D gene is TRBD1 (5 bases). Germline lookup yields CDR1 LNHDA and CDR2 SQIVND (reference sequence). The V end lost 7 bases, the J end lost 9 bases, and 19 bases lay between the germline ends. CDR3 length: 14 amino acids. CDR3 sequence (DNA): TGTGCCAGTACCGCCGGGGGGGGGAAGGGGCCCCAGCATTTT. Translated, it gives CASTAGGGKGPQHF.

V gene TRBV9 combines with J gene TRBJ2-2; 9 bases match TRBD2. Losses at the gene ends were 4 bases for V and 0 bases for J; bases not matched to a gene: 10. The CDR3 loop spans 18 amino acids. The germline gives CDR1 SGDLS, CDR2 YYNGEE. The CDR3 region is CASSLTQGLAANTGELFF. In DNA, the CDR3 is TGTGCCAGCAGCCTAACCCAGGGACTAGCAGCGAACACCGGGGAGCTGTTTTTT.